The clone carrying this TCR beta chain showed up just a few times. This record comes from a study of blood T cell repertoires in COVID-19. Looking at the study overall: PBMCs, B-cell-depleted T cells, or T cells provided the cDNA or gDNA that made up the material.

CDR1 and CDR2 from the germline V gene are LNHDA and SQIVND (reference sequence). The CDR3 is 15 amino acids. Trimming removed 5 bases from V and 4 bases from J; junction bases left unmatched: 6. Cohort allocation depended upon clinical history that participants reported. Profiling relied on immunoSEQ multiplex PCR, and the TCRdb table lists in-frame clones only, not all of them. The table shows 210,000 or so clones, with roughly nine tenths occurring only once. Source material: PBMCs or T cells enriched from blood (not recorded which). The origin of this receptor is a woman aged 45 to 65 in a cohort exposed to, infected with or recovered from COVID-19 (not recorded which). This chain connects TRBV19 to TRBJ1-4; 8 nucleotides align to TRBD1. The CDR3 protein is CASSPTGAGNEKLFF. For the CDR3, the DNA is TGTGCCAGTAGTCCGACAGGGGCCGGTAATGAAAAACTGTTTTTT.